The rows below give T cell receptor beta chains drawn from one sample of a study of shared clonotypes between healthy human individuals. Sequenced by immunoSEQ multiplex PCR; TCRdb stores in-frame clones only, minus some. Here the sample spans over a million clones, roughly 96% being singletons. Sequenced sample: naive CD4+ T cells sorted from blood. The receptors were sampled from a man aged 30-40 years in good health. Both conserved end residues are part of each CDR3. D genes are given only for firm matches. Clone size is given for some rows only: seen once, a few or many times, or a class if the clone is expanded.

d_gene | j_gene | abundance | v_gene | CDR3nt | CDR3aa
NA | TRBJ2-4 | once | TRBV21-1 | TGTGCCAGCAGGAGCAGTGTGGCCAAAAACATTCAGTACTTC | CASRSSVAKNIQYF
NA | TRBJ1-1 | NA | TRBV28 | TGTGCCAGTTGGCGGGGTTCTAACACTGAAGCTTTCTTT | CASWRGSNTEAFF
NA | TRBJ1-3 | NA | TRBV18 | TGTGCCAGCTCACCCACGGGGAAGAGCCTTGGAAACACCATATATTTT | CASSPTGKSLGNTIYF
NA | TRBJ2-7 | NA | TRBV7-8 | TGTGCCAGCAGCTTGAGTAGCGATGTGGGCTACGAGCAGTACTTC | CASSLSSDVGYEQYF
TRBD2 | TRBJ2-2 | NA | TRBV29-1 | TGCAGCGTCGGGCGAGCGGGGGTGGGAGTCGGGGAGCTGTTTTTT | CSVGRAGVGVGELFF
NA | TRBJ1-1 | NA | TRBV5-6 | TGTGCCAGCAGCTGGGACGGGCCGGTTTCGAACACTGAAGCTTTCTTT | CASSWDGPVSNTEAFF
TRBD2 | TRBJ2-7 | NA | TRBV28 | TGTGCCAGCAGTTTAAACGGGAGGACCTACGAGCAGTACTTC | CASSLNGRTYEQYF
NA | TRBJ2-2 | NA | TRBV4-3 | TGCGCCAGCAGCCAAGAGGTCGCTAGAGTCAGGGAGCTGTTTTTT | CASSQEVARVRELFF
NA | TRBJ2-7 | NA | TRBV6-1 | TGTGCCAGCAGTGCCCGACCTCTCTCCTACGAGCAGTACTTC | CASSARPLSYEQYF
TRBD2 | TRBJ2-5 | NA | TRBV7-9 | TGTGCCAGCAGCTATATAGCGGGGCAGTACCAAGAGACCCAGTACTTC | CASSYIAGQYQETQYF
NA | TRBJ1-2 | NA | TRBV25-1 | TGTGCCAGCAGGGGGGGACTCTCCTATGGCTACACCTTC | CASRGGLSYGYTF
TRBD1 | TRBJ2-7 | NA | TRBV29-1 | TGCAGCGTTGCCCCGGGACAGAACCCCTACGAGCAGTACTTC | CSVAPGQNPYEQYF
NA | TRBJ1-1 | NA | TRBV29-1 | TGCAGCGCTGACAGGATCGCTGAAGCTTTCTTT | CSADRIAEAFF
NA | TRBJ1-4 | NA | TRBV5-1 | TGCGCCAGCAGCTCTTCTCAGGAAAATGGAGGAAAACTGTTTTTT | CASSSSQENGGKLFF
TRBD1 | TRBJ2-3 | NA | TRBV5-1 | TGCGCCAGCAGCTCCCCGGACAGGGGGCTTGAAGATACGCAGTATTTT | CASSSPDRGLEDTQYF
NA | TRBJ2-4 | NA | TRBV30 | TGTGCCTGGAGTCCAGGGGTGGACATTCAGTACTTC | CAWSPGVDIQYF
NA | TRBJ1-2 | NA | TRBV19 | TGTGCCAGTAGTATGGCTCTCCGTGGCTACACCTTC | CASSMALRGYTF
TRBD1 | TRBJ2-1 | NA | TRBV9 | TGTGCCAGCAGTCCCCGGGACAGGGTGTTAGATGAGCAGTTCTTC | CASSPRDRVLDEQFF
NA | TRBJ2-1 | NA | TRBV28 | TGTGCCAGCAGTTTAGGGCCGGCCAGGGTCTCCTACAATGAGCAGTTCTTC | CASSLGPARVSYNEQFF
NA | TRBJ2-5 | NA | TRBV29-1 | TGCAGCCTTTACCGGGACTTACAAGAGACCCAGTACTTC | CSLYRDLQETQYF
TRBD2 | TRBJ2-3 | NA | TRBV4-3 | TGCGCCAGCAGCACCCGCGGGAGGGGGATGGCAGATACGCAGTATTTT | CASSTRGRGMADTQYF
NA | TRBJ2-3 | NA | TRBV30 | TGTGCCTGGAGTGCAGGGGACCTGGTCGATACGCAGTATTTT | CAWSAGDLVDTQYF
NA | TRBJ2-2 | NA | TRBV27 | TGTGCCAGCAGACGGAATAGGGGCATGAGGAACACCGGGGAGCTGTTTTTT | CASRRNRGMRNTGELFF
TRBD2 | TRBJ2-1 | NA | TRBV7-2 | TGTGCCAGCAGCGAATTAGCGGGAGGGTTCTACAATGAGCAGTTCTTC | CASSELAGGFYNEQFF
NA | TRBJ2-7 | NA | TRBV5-1 | TGCGCCAGCAGCCCCCGTTTGGCAGGGGCCCCCTACGAGCAGTACTTC | CASSPRLAGAPYEQYF
NA | TRBJ1-3 | NA | TRBV15 | TGTGCCACCTGGTACGGCGGGAACGGAAACACCATATATTTT | CATWYGGNGNTIYF
NA | TRBJ1-6 | NA | TRBV18 | TGTGCCAGCTCACCACCGAGCGGACCGAATTCACCCCTCCACTTT | CASSPPSGPNSPLHF
NA | TRBJ2-2 | once | TRBV7-9 | TGTGCCAGCAGTCCTGGGGCCTTGAACACCGGGGAGCTGTTTTTT | CASSPGALNTGELFF
NA | TRBJ2-1 | NA | TRBV11-1 | TGTGCCAGCAGCTTAGAACAGGGCAGGGAGCAGTTCTTC | CASSLEQGREQFF
TRBD1 | TRBJ1-4 | once | TRBV28 | TGTGCCGGTTCCGGGACAGCGGGTGAAAAACTGTTTTTT | CAGSGTAGEKLFF
NA | TRBJ1-2 | NA | TRBV5-1 | TGCGCCAGCAGCTTAGACCCTCAGTTGGGCAGAAGTTATGGCTACACCTTC | CASSLDPQLGRSYGYTF
NA | TRBJ1-1 | NA | TRBV19 | TGTGCCAGTGTTACCGGGACACTTGAAGCTTTCTTT | CASVTGTLEAFF
NA | TRBJ2-7 | NA | TRBV10-3 | TGTGCCACCCATTTGGAGGGTGGGGAGCAGTACTTC | CATHLEGGEQYF
NA | TRBJ2-2 | NA | TRBV7-7 | TGTGCCAGCACCGGGGTCAGGGGGAGGGCCCCGAACACCGGGGAGCTGTTTTTT | CASTGVRGRAPNTGELFF
NA | TRBJ2-1 | NA | TRBV4-3 | TGCGCCAGCAGCCAATTCTTCGGGGACCCGCAGTTCTTC | CASSQFFGDPQFF
TRBD1 | TRBJ1-5 | NA | TRBV7-2 | TGTGCCAGCAGCCCTCGGACAGGGGTTCAGCCCCAGCATTTT | CASSPRTGVQPQHF
NA | TRBJ2-7 | NA | TRBV5-8 | TGTGCCAGCAGCTTGCGGGCAGGGCAGTACTTC | CASSLRAGQYF
TRBD1 | TRBJ2-5 | once | TRBV7-9 | TGTGCCAGCAGCTTAGCCGGGACAGGGGTGGAGACCCAGTACTTC | CASSLAGTGVETQYF
TRBD2 | TRBJ2-6 | NA | TRBV6-1 | TGTGCCAGCAGTGGAGCGGCGGTTTCCGGACTAGCGAGGTCTGGGGCCAACGTCCTGACTTTC | CASSGAAVSGLARSGANVLTF
NA | TRBJ1-2 | NA | TRBV10-3 | TGTGCCATCAGTGGACCCGACGGGCCCCACTATGGCTACACCTTC | CAISGPDGPHYGYTF
NA | TRBJ2-3 | NA | TRBV5-1 | TGCGCCAGCAGCTTGGCCTCCGAGACAGATACGCAGTATTTT | CASSLASETDTQYF
TRBD1 | TRBJ2-7 | NA | TRBV15 | TGTGCCACCAGCAGAGGACAGGGTCGCTACGAGCAGTACTTC | CATSRGQGRYEQYF
TRBD2 | TRBJ2-1 | NA | TRBV11-2 | TGTGCCAGCAGCGGAGGGTCTAGCGGGAGAGGAGCCTACAATGAGCAGTTCTTC | CASSGGSSGRGAYNEQFF
NA | TRBJ2-1 | NA | TRBV2 | TGTGCCAGCGGGATCGGGTACAATGAGCAGTTCTTC | CASGIGYNEQFF
NA | TRBJ2-7 | NA | TRBV28 | TGTGCCAGCGGAGGGGCGCCCGAGCAGTACTTC | CASGGAPEQYF
NA | TRBJ1-1 | NA | TRBV6-1 | TGTGCCAGCAGTGAATTCCGATCCACTGAAGCTTTCTTT | CASSEFRSTEAFF
NA | TRBJ1-5 | NA | TRBV4-1 | TGCGCCAGCAGCCACTTTGGGCCCCAGCATTTT | CASSHFGPQHF
NA | TRBJ2-1 | NA | TRBV18 | TGTGCCAGCTCACCGAACAGGCCGGGATCCTACAATGAGCAGTTCTTC | CASSPNRPGSYNEQFF
NA | TRBJ1-3 | NA | TRBV7-5 | TGTGCCAGAAGCTCGACGAACCGGGACAGGGGGTCTGCTGGAAACACCATATATTTT | CARSSTNRDRGSAGNTIYF
TRBD1 | TRBJ2-3 | NA | TRBV27 | TGTGCCAGCAGTTCTCGCCGGACAGGGAGCAGCACAGATACGCAGTATTTT | CASSSRRTGSSTDTQYF
TRBD1 | TRBJ2-2 | NA | TRBV10-3 | TGTGCCATCAGTGATGGACAGGGGGCCGGGGAGCTGTTTTTT | CAISDGQGAGELFF
NA | TRBJ1-1 | once | TRBV29-1 | TGCAGCGCCGCGGTCAGTGATAAGAACACTGAAGCTTTCTTT | CSAAVSDKNTEAFF